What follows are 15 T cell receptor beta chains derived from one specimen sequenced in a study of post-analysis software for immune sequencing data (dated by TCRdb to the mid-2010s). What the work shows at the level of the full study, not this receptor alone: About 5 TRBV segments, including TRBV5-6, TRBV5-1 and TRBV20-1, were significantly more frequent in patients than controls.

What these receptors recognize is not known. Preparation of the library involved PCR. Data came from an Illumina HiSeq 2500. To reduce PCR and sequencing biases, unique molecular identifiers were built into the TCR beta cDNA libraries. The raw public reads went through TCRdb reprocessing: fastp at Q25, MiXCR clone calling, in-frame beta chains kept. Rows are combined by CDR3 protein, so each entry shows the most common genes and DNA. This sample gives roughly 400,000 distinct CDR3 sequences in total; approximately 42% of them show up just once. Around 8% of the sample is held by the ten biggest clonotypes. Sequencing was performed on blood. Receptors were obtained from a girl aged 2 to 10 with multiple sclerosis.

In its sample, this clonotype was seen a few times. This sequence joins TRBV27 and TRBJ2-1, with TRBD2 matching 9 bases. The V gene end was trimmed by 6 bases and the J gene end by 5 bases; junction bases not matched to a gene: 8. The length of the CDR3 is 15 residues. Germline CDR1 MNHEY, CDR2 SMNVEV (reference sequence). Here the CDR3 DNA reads TGTGCCAGCAGCAACCCGGGACTAGCTAACAATGAGCAGTTCTTC. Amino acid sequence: CASSNPGLANNEQFF.

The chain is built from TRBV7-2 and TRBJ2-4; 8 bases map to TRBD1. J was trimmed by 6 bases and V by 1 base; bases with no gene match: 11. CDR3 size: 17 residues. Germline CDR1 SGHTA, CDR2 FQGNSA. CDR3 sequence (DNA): TGTGCCAGCAGCTTAGTCCCAGGACAGGGCTTCCGAAACATTCAGTACTTC. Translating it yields CASSLVPGQGFRNIQYF.

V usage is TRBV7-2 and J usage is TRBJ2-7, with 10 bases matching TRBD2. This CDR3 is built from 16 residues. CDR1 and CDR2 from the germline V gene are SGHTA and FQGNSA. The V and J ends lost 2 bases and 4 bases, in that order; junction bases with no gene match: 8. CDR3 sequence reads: CASSLSGGALGYEQYF. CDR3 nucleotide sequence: TGTGCCAGCAGCTTAAGCGGGGGGGCCTTAGGTTACGAGCAGTACTTC.

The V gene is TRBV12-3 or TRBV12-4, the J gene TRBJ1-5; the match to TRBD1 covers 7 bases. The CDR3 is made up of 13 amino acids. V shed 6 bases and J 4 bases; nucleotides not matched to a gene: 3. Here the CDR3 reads CASRTGENQPQHF. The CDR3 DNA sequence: TGTGCCAGCAGAACAGGGGAGAATCAGCCCCAGCATTTT.

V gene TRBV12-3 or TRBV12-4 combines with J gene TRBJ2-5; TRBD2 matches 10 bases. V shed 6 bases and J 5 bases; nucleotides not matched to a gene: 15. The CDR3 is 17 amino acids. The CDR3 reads CASSPGASGSLAETQYF. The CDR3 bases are TGTGCCAGCAGCCCCGGAGCTAGCGGGAGCTTAGCTGAGACCCAGTACTTC.

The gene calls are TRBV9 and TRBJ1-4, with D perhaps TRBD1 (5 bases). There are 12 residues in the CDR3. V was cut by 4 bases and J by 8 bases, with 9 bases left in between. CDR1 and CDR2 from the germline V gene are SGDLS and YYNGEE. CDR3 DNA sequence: TGTGCCAGCAGCCAAGGGGACGAAAAACTGTTTTTT. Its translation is CASSQGDEKLFF.

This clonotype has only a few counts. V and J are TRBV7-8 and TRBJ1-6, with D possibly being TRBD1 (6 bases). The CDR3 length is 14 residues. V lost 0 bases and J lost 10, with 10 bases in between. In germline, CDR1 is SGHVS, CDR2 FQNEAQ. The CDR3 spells CASSLAGGQSPLHF. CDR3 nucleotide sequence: TGTGCCAGCAGCTTAGCGGGGGGCCAGTCACCCCTCCACTTT.

This CDR3 reads CASSLHQLALVEDTQYF. In nucleotides, the CDR3 is TGTGCCAGCAGCCTGCACCAGCTAGCGCTTGTGGAAGATACGCAGTATTTT. V is TRBV7-2 and J is TRBJ2-3, with D perhaps TRBD2 (6 bases). Trimming took off 5 bases at V and 5 bases at J, with 23 bases between the two ends. Germline CDR1 reads SGHTA; CDR2 reads FQGNSA. The CDR3 has 17 amino acids.

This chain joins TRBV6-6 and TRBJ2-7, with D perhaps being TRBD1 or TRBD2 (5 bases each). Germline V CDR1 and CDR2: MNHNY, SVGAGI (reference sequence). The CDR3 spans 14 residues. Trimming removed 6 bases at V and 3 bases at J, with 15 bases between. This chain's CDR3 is CASRGVGGLYEQYF. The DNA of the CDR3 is TGTGCCAGCAGAGGGGTGGGTGGACTCTACGAGCAGTACTTC.

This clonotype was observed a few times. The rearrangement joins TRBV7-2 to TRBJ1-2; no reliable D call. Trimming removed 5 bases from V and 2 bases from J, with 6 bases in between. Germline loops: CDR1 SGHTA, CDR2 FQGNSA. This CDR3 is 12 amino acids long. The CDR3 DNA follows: TGTGCCAGCAGCAACGCCAACTATGGCTACACCTTC. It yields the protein CASSNANYGYTF.

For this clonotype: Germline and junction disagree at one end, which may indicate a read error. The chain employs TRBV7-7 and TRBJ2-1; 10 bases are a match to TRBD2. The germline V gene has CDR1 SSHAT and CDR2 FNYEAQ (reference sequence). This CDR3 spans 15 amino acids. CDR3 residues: CASSQAGGFPETQFF. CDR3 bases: TGTGCTAGCAGTCAAGCGGGAGGGTTTCCAGAGACCCAGTTCTTC.

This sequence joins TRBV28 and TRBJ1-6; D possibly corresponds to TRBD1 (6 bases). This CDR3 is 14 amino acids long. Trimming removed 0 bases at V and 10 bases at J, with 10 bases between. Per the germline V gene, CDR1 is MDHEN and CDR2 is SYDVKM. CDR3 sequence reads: CASSLWGADSPLHF. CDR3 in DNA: TGTGCCAGCAGTTTATGGGGGGCTGACTCACCCCTCCACTTT. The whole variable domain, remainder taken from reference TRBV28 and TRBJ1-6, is DVKVTQSSRYLVKRTGEKVFLECVQDMDHENMFWYRQDPGLGLRLIYFSYDVKMKEKGDIPEGYSVSREKKERFSLILESASTNQTSMYLCASSLWGADSPLHFGNGTRLTVT.

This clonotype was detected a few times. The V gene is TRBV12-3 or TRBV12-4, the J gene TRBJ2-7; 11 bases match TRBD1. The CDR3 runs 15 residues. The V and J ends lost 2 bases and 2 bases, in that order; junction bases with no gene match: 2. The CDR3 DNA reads TGTGCCAGCAGTTTACGGGACAGGGGGACCTACGAGCAGTACTTC. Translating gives CASSLRDRGTYEQYF.

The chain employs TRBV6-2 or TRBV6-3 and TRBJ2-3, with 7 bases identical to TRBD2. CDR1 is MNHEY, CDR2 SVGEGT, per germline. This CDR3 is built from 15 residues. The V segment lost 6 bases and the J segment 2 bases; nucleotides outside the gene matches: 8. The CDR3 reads CASSHLADFTDTQYF. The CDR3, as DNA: TGTGCCAGCAGCCATCTAGCGGACTTCACAGATACGCAGTATTTT.

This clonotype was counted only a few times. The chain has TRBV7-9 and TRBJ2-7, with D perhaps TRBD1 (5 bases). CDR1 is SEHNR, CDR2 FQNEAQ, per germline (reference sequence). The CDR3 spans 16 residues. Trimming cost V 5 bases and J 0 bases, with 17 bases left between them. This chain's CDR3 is CASSGSPGPLSYEQYF. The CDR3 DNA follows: TGTGCCAGCAGCGGTTCCCCAGGGCCCCTCTCCTACGAGCAGTACTTC.